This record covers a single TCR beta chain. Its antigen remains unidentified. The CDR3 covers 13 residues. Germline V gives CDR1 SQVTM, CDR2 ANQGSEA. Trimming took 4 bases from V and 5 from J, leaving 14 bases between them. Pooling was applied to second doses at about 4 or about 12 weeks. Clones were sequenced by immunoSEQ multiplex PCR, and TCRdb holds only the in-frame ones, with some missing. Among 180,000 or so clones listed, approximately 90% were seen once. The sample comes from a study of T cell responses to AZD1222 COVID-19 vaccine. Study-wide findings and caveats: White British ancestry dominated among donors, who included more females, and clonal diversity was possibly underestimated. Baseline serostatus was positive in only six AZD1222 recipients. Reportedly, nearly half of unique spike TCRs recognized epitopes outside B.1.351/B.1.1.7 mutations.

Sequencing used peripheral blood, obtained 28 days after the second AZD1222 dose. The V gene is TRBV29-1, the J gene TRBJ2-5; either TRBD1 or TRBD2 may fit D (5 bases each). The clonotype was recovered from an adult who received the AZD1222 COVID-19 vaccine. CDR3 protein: CSVARRGGETQYF. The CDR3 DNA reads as TGCAGCGTTGCACGTAGGGGCGGGGAGACCCAGTACTTC.